The 18 T cell receptor beta chains in this list originate from one sample, sequenced in a study of PD-1 blockade in mismatch repair-deficient tumors. Here immunoSEQ multiplex PCR was the method, and the copy in TCRdb shows in-frame clones only, minus some. The data hold around 100,000 clones, with 82% observed a single time. The sequencing here drew on peripheral blood, taken approximately 36 weeks after starting pembrolizumab. Receptor source: an adult with mismatch repair-deficient cancer.

This chain joins TRBV6-1 and TRBJ1-3; the D is unclear. Trimming took off 4 bases at V and 0 bases at J, with 13 bases between the two ends. Germline lookup yields CDR1 MNHNS and CDR2 SASEGT. The CDR3 covers 16 residues. CDR3 residues: CASSGFAGPSGNTIYF. The CDR3 DNA sequence: TGTGCCAGCAGTGGCTTTGCAGGCCCCTCTGGAAACACCATATATTTT.

To note about this clone: This sample includes further DNA sequences coding for the same CDR3. The J gene is TRBJ2-7, the V gene TRBV9; TRBD1 matches 9 bases. Looked up from germline, CDR1 is SGDLS and CDR2 is YYNGEE. This CDR3 is 14 amino acids long. Unmatched junction bases numbered 0, after V lost 0 bases and J lost 2 bases. For the CDR3, the DNA is TGTGCCAGCAGCGTAGGACAGGGGGCCTACGAGCAGTACTTC. Encoded protein: CASSVGQGAYEQYF. Full variable domain (outside the CDR3, taken from reference TRBV9 and TRBJ2-7): DSGVTQTPKHLITATGQRVTLRCSPRSGDLSVYWYQQSLDQGLQFLIQYYNGEERAKGNILERFSAQQFPDLHSELNLSSLELGDSALYFCASSVGQGAYEQYFGPGTRLTVT.

This chain links TRBV19 with TRBJ1-3, with D tentatively TRBD1 (6 bases). Per germline, CDR1 LNHDA and CDR2 SQIVND (reference sequence). The CDR3 length is 16 residues. V was pared by 3 bases and J by 2 bases, with 14 bases between. DNA of the CDR3: TGTGCCAGTAGTATCTCCGGGACATTCGCTGGAAACACCATATATTTT. Residues: CASSISGTFAGNTIYF.

The V call is TRBV5-1, the J call TRBJ2-1; no clear D gene. Germline CDR1 reads SGHRS; CDR2 reads YFSETQ. The V and J ends lost 4 bases and 7 bases respectively, with 12 bases between them. This CDR3 contains 13 residues. CDR3 nucleotides: TGCGCCAGCAGCCCAGAACCCAGGAATGAGCAGTTCTTC. It yields the protein CASSPEPRNEQFF.

This clone was seen more than once but under ten times. The chain employs TRBV29-1 and TRBJ1-2; 9 positions match TRBD1. This CDR3 comprises 13 residues. CDR1 SQVTM and CDR2 ANQGSEA come from the germline V gene. V lost 7 bases to trimming and J lost 8 bases; unmatched junction nucleotides: 11. CDR3 amino acids: CSGRDRDEVGYTF. In nucleotides, the CDR3 is TGCAGCGGCCGGGACAGGGATGAAGTGGGCTACACCTTC.

This chain connects TRBV27 to TRBJ1-1; no firm D call. The length of the CDR3 is 16 residues. Germline CDR1 is MNHEY and CDR2 is SMNVEV (reference sequence). Trimming left V 4 bases short and J 1 base short, with 16 bases between. The CDR3 here is CASSSPPGIKNTEAFF. Here the CDR3 DNA reads TGTGCCAGCAGTTCGCCGCCCGGTATTAAGAACACTGAAGCTTTCTTT.

This clone appeared a single time. The chain employs TRBV18 and TRBJ2-1, with D possibly being TRBD1 or TRBD2 (6 bases each). The V end lost 1 base, the J end lost 9 bases, and 16 bases lay between the germline ends. This CDR3 has 15 residues. CDR1 KGHSH and CDR2 LQKENI come from the germline V gene. This CDR3 reads CASSPLWGAEGEQFF. Written as DNA, the CDR3 is TGTGCCAGCTCACCACTGTGGGGGGCCGAGGGTGAGCAGTTCTTC.

The chain recombines TRBV5-4 with TRBJ2-1; no clear D gene. The ends were cut back, 0 bases at V and 14 bases at J, with 18 bases in the middle. CDR1 SGHNT and CDR2 YYREEE come from the germline V gene (reference sequence). The CDR3 extends over 14 amino acids. CDR3 in amino acids: CASSLALPGHGEFF. The CDR3 DNA is TGTGCCAGCAGCTTGGCCCTACCCGGCCACGGCGAGTTCTTC.

The CDR3 protein is CASSPSAGASSYNEQFF. The CDR3 DNA reads as TGTGCCAGCAGCCCCTCGGCCGGCGCTAGCTCCTACAATGAGCAGTTCTTC. The chain is built from TRBV7-6 and TRBJ2-1; no clear D gene. The CDR3 has 17 residues. Trimming pared 5 bases from V and 0 bases from J, leaving 17 bases between. The V gene's germline CDR1 is SGHVS and CDR2 FNYEAQ.

The V call is TRBV5-6, the J call TRBJ2-1; D remains ambiguous. This CDR3 comprises 13 residues. CDR1 and CDR2 from the germline V gene are SGHDT and YYEEEE. The germline V and J ends were trimmed by 4 bases and 8 bases, with 13 bases remaining between them. The CDR3 nucleotides are TGTGCCAGCAGCCGCGGTAGGAGCTATGAGCAGTTCTTC. Its translation: CASSRGRSYEQFF.

This sequence joins TRBV6-5 and TRBJ1-2, with a possible D match to TRBD1 (5 bases). CDR1 is MNHEY, CDR2 SVGAGI, per germline. Trimming removed 5 bases from V and 8 bases from J, with 12 bases in between. The CDR3 totals 12 residues. The CDR3 bases are TGTGCCAGCAGTCCAGGGTATCAGGGCTACACCTTC. Amino acid sequence: CASSPGYQGYTF.

The J gene is TRBJ2-5, the V gene TRBV15, with no clear D. Germline V gene lookup returns CDR1 LNHNV and CDR2 YYDKDF (reference sequence). There are 13 residues in the CDR3. Between the trimmed V and J ends, which lost 2 bases and 0 bases, there was a span of 4 bases. The CDR3 loop is CATSRRDQETQYF. The CDR3 nucleotides are TGTGCCACCAGCAGAAGAGACCAAGAGACCCAGTACTTC. The whole variable domain, filled in from reference TRBV15 and TRBJ2-5, reads DAMVIQNPRYQVTQFGKPVTLSCSQTLNHNVMYWYQQKSSQAPKLLFHYYDKDFNNEADTPDNFQSRRPNTSFCFLDIRSPGLGDTAMYLCATSRRDQETQYFGPGTRLLVL.

Here the CDR3 reads CASSETSVSNQPQHF. CDR3 coding DNA: TGTGCCAGCAGTGAAACGTCAGTGAGCAATCAGCCCCAGCATTTT. The chain is built from TRBV2 and TRBJ1-5; D is unclear. The CDR3 is 15 amino acids. Trimming removed 2 bases at V and 1 base at J, with 9 bases between. Germline V gene lookup returns CDR1 SNHLY and CDR2 FYNNEI.

This rearrangement joins TRBV19 to TRBJ1-1; the D gene is possibly TRBD1 (6 bases). Trimming shortened V by 3 bases and J by 10 bases, and 9 bases separated the two germline ends. Germline assignment: CDR1 LNHDA and CDR2 SQIVND (reference sequence). There are 11 residues in the CDR3. CDR3 sequence reads: CASSMEGGAFF. The CDR3 DNA sequence: TGTGCCAGTAGTATGGAGGGGGGAGCTTTCTTT.

The rearrangement joins TRBV27 to TRBJ2-1; TRBD2 agrees at 7 bases. Per the germline V gene, CDR1 is MNHEY and CDR2 is SMNVEV (reference sequence). The CDR3 runs 14 residues. Trimming cost V 5 bases and J 5 bases; bases outside gene matches: 6. CDR3 bases: TGTGCCAGCAGTCGGGCACTAGCGAACAATGAGCAGTTCTTC. Encoded protein: CASSRALANNEQFF.

The rearrangement uses TRBV9 and TRBJ1-1, with TRBD1 as a possible D gene (5 bases). The ends were cut back, 5 bases at V and 3 bases at J, with 11 bases in the middle. CDR1 and CDR2 from the germline V gene are SGDLS and YYNGEE. The CDR3 runs to 13 residues. The CDR3: CASRGELDTEAFF. As DNA, the CDR3 is TGTGCCAGCAGGGGGGAGTTGGACACTGAAGCTTTCTTT.

The V gene is TRBV5-8, the J gene TRBJ2-7; D assignment may be TRBD1 or TRBD2 (5 bases each). The CDR3 runs to 11 residues. The V end lost 7 bases, the J end lost 5 bases, and 10 bases lay between the germline ends. Germline CDR1 and CDR2: SGHTS and YDEGEE. This chain's CDR3 is CASGGYDEQYF. The DNA for the CDR3 is TGTGCCAGCGGGGGTTACGACGAGCAGTACTTC.

The chain carries TRBV7-3 and TRBJ2-3; 7 bases agree with TRBD2. The ends lost 3 bases at V and 3 bases at J; junction bases unmatched: 6. The germline gives CDR1 SGHTA, CDR2 FQGTGA. The CDR3 spans 15 residues. CDR3 in amino acids: CASSFGTTRTDTQYF. The CDR3 nucleotides are TGTGCCAGCAGCTTCGGGACTACAAGAACAGATACGCAGTATTTT.